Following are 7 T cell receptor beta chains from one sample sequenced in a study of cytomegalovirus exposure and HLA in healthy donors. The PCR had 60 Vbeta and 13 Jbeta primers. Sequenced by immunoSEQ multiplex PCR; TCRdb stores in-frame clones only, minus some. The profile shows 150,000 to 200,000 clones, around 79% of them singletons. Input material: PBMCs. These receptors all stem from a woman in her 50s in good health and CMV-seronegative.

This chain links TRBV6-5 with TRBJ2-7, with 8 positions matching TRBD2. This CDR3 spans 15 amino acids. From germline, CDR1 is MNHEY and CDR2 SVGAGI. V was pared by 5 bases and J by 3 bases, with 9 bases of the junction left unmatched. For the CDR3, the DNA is TGTGCCAGCAGTGCGCCGGGGGCGGGAGGCTACGAGCAGTACTTC. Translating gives CASSAPGAGGYEQYF.

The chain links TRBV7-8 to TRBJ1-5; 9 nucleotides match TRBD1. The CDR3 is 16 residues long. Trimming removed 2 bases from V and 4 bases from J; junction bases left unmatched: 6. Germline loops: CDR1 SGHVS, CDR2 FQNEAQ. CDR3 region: CASSLRSGQGNQPQHF. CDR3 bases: TGTGCCAGCAGCTTAAGGTCCGGACAGGGGAATCAGCCCCAGCATTTT.

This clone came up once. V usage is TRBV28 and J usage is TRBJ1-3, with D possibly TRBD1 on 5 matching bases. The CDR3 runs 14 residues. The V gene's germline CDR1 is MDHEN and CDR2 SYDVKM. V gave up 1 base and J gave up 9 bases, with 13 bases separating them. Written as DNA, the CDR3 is TGTGCCAGCAGTTTATTGGGAGGGGAAAGCACCATATATTTT. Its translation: CASSLLGGESTIYF.

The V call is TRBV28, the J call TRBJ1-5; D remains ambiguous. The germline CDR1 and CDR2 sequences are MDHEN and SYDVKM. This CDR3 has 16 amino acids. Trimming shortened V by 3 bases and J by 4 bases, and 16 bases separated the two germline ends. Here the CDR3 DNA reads TGTGCCAGCAGTTTCTTGCGCGGTCCAATGAATCAGCCCCAGCATTTT. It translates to CASSFLRGPMNQPQHF.

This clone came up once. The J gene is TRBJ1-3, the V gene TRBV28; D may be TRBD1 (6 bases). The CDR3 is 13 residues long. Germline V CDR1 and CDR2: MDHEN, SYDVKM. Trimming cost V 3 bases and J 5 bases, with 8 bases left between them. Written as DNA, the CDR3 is TGTGCCAGCAGTTTCGGACAGCGAAACACCATATATTTT. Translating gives CASSFGQRNTIYF.

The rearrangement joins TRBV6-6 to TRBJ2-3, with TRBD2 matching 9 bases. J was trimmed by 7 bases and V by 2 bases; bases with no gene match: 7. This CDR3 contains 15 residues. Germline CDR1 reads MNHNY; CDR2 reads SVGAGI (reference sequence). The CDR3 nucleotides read TGTGCCAGCAGTTACAGTCTAGCGGGGATCCATACGCAGTATTTT. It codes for CASSYSLAGIHTQYF.

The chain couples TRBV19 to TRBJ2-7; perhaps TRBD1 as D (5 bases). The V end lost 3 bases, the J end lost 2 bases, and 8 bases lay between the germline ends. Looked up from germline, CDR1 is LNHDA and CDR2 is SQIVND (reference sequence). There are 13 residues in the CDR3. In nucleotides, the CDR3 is TGTGCCAGTAGTATGGGGCAGCCCTACGAGCAGTACTTC. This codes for CASSMGQPYEQYF.